The 20 T cell receptor beta chains below all came from one sample that was sequenced in a study of blood T cells in healthy people across ages. Through a sample-barcoded 5' primer and a J-beta primer mix, a second PCR was run for roughly 6 to 12 cycles. TCRdb re-analysed the 5' RACE reads in MiXCR, keeping a single row per CDR3 protein. The table includes fewer than 2 million distinct CDR3 sequences, about 39% detected once. The sample consisted of blood. The source is a human donor in good health.

The rearrangement uses TRBV20-1 and TRBJ2-7; 8 bases map to TRBD1. V lost 1 base, J lost 3 bases, and 5 bases stayed unmatched. This CDR3 comprises 14 residues. The germline gives CDR1 DFQATT, CDR2 SNEGSKA (reference sequence). The CDR3 region is CSARAPGQDYEQYF. DNA for the CDR3: TGCAGTGCTAGAGCCCCGGGACAGGACTACGAGCAGTACTTC.

This clonotype was picked up a small number of times. The rearrangement links TRBV24-1 to TRBJ1-2, with 7 positions matching TRBD1. The CDR3 is 14 amino acids. The germline V gene encodes CDR1 KGHDR and CDR2 SFDVKD. After removal of 2 bases from V and 6 bases from J, the junction contained 5 bases not matched to a gene. The CDR3 sequence is CATSDSRTGDGYTF. The CDR3 DNA is TGTGCCACCAGTGATTCCCGCACAGGGGATGGCTACACCTTC.

This clonotype was found a few times. The chain links TRBV5-1 to TRBJ1-1; a weak D match, TRBD1 (6 bases). The CDR3 runs 13 residues. V gave up 9 bases and J gave up 2 bases, with 14 bases separating them. Germline V CDR1 and CDR2: SGHRS, YFSETQ. The CDR3 bases are TGCGCCACCCAGGGGCAGGAAAACACTGAAGCTTTCTTT. Its protein product is CATQGQENTEAFF.

The V call is TRBV10-3, the J call TRBJ2-7, with TRBD1 matching 7 bases. The CDR3 sequence is 15 residues long. CDR1 ENHRY and CDR2 SYGVKD come from the germline V gene. V was pared by 6 bases and J by 2 bases, with 10 bases of the junction left unmatched. CDR3 sequence reads: CAISTTGSGAYEQYF. CDR3 coding DNA: TGTGCCATCAGCACGACAGGGTCCGGGGCCTACGAGCAGTACTTC.

The V and J genes are TRBV10-3 and TRBJ1-5; D is unclear. The CDR3 loop spans 15 amino acids. The V gene's germline CDR1 is ENHRY and CDR2 SYGVKD. Trimming shortened V by 0 bases and J by 2 bases, and 8 bases separated the two germline ends. The CDR3 protein is CAISESGFGNQPQHF. The CDR3 DNA reads as TGTGCCATCAGTGAGTCCGGTTTCGGCAATCAGCCCCAGCATTTT.

This clonotype was detected many times. In DNA, the CDR3 is TGTGCCAGCAGCCGACCCTGGGGACAGGGGGAAAGAGGCTACACCTTC. The encoded protein is CASSRPWGQGERGYTF. The chain carries TRBV11-2 and TRBJ1-2; TRBD1 aligns across 11 bases. The germline CDR1 and CDR2 sequences are SGHAT and FQNNGV. With V trimmed by 5 bases and J by 8 bases, 13 bases remained unmatched. The CDR3 sequence is 16 residues long.

This sequence joins TRBV29-1 and TRBJ1-5; D perhaps matches TRBD1 (6 bases). The CDR3 totals 13 residues. V lost 5 bases to trimming and J lost 2 bases, with 10 bases between them. Germline V gene data show CDR1 as SQVTM and CDR2 as ANQGSEA. CDR3 coding DNA: TGCAGCGTTCGGGGGGGCGGCAATCAGCCCCAGCATTTT. This codes for CSVRGGGNQPQHF.

This clonotype was observed once. The junction and the germline gene differ at one end; a read error may be behind it. The chain joins TRBV12-3 or TRBV12-4 to TRBJ2-7, with TRBD1 identical over 7 bases. The CDR3 covers 16 residues. This CDR3 is CTSSLGRQGRGYEQYF. The CDR3 DNA is TGTACCAGCAGTTTAGGACGACAGGGTAGGGGCTACGAGCAGTACTTC.

This clonotype occurred once. The rearrangement links TRBV7-9 to TRBJ2-7; possibly TRBD1 for D (5 bases). V gave up 5 bases and J gave up 5 bases, with 19 bases separating them. Per the germline V gene, CDR1 is SEHNR and CDR2 is FQNEAQ (reference sequence). The CDR3 has 15 amino acids. The CDR3 DNA follows: TGTGCCAGCAGCCCCTCCGGCGTCAGGGCCCACGAGCAGTACTTC. The encoded protein is CASSPSGVRAHEQYF. Drawing the rest from reference TRBV7-9 and TRBJ2-7, the complete variable domain is DTGVSQNPRHKITKRGQNVTFRCDPISEHNRLYWYRQTLGQGPEFLTYFQNEAQLEKSRLLSDRFSAERPKGSFSTLEIQRTEQGDSAMYLCASSPSGVRAHEQYFGPGTRLTVT.

As regards this clonotype: A read error may produce the germline difference seen at one junction end. This chain joins TRBV12-3 or TRBV12-4 and TRBJ2-4, with TRBD2 matching over 14 bases. The J call could be wrong; TRBJ2-7 is a better fit for the DNA end. The CDR3 consists of 17 residues. The CDR3 nucleotides are TGTGCCAGCAGTTTGGGGACTAGCGGGGGCCTCTCCCACGAGCAGTACTTC. This sequence encodes CASSLGTSGGLSHEQYF.

V gene TRBV7-9 combines with J gene TRBJ2-3; 11 nucleotides align to TRBD2. The V gene end was trimmed by 5 bases and the J gene end by 0 bases; junction bases not matched to a gene: 10. CDR3 size: 18 residues. CDR1 SEHNR and CDR2 FQNEAQ come from the germline V gene (reference sequence). The CDR3 DNA sequence: TGTGCCAGCAGCCCGCCGCCCCGACTAGCGGGGAGCACAGATACGCAGTATTTT. It is translated as CASSPPPRLAGSTDTQYF.

This clonotype was found a few times. This rearrangement joins TRBV29-1 to TRBJ1-2; possible D gene TRBD1, 5 bases. The CDR3 totals 10 residues. Germline V gene lookup returns CDR1 SQVTM and CDR2 ANQGSEA. V gave up 7 bases and J gave up 3 bases, with 6 bases separating them. As DNA, the CDR3 is TGCAGCGGGGGGGACTATGGCTACACCTTC. Its translation: CSGGDYGYTF.

This clonotype occurred many times. This chain links TRBV7-2 with TRBJ1-6; the D gene is possibly TRBD1 (6 bases). The CDR3 runs 14 residues. Trimming left V 1 base short and J 11 bases short, with 12 bases between. Germline values: CDR1 SGHTA, CDR2 FQGNSA. Written as DNA, the CDR3 is TGTGCCAGCAGCTTAGAACAGGGTGTTCCACCCCTCCACTTT. Amino acids: CASSLEQGVPPLHF.

The V call is TRBV4-3, the J call TRBJ2-3; 8 bases align to TRBD2. The J segment lost 4 bases and the V segment lost 1 base, leaving 4 bases of the junction unmatched. Germline-derived CDR1 and CDR2 are LGHNA and YSLEER. This CDR3 has 15 amino acids. The CDR3 is CASSQGLAGPDTQYF. In DNA, the CDR3 is TGCGCCAGCAGCCAAGGTCTAGCGGGCCCAGATACGCAGTATTTT.

This chain connects TRBV29-1 to TRBJ2-5; D unclear. V lost 1 base, J lost 4 bases, and 16 bases lay in between. The CDR3 covers 15 residues. Germline V CDR1 and CDR2: SQVTM, ANQGSEA. CDR3: CSVEARGIALETQYF. The CDR3 nucleotides are TGCAGCGTTGAAGCCCGCGGAATTGCCCTAGAGACCCAGTACTTC.

The chain uses TRBV6-2 or TRBV6-3 and TRBJ2-7; D unclear. This CDR3 region has 15 residues. V was clipped by 0 bases and J by 2 bases, with 11 bases between them. Looked up from germline, CDR1 is MNHEY and CDR2 is SVGEGT. The CDR3 spells CASSYSPGSTYEQYF. As DNA, the CDR3 is TGTGCCAGCAGTTACTCCCCCGGGTCAACCTACGAGCAGTACTTC.

This clonotype has more than one count but fewer than ten. The junction departs from the called germline gene at one end, perhaps through a read error. This sequence joins TRBV24-1 and TRBJ2-1; D is undetermined. The CDR3 contains 15 residues. The germline V gene encodes CDR1 KGHDR and CDR2 SFDVKD. The CDR3 bases are TGTGCCACCAGTGATCACAGTTTGGGCTACAATGGGCAGTTCTTC. It translates to CATSDHSLGYNGQFF.

This clonotype came up a few times. The rearrangement uses TRBV4-2 and TRBJ1-5, with 7 bases lining up with TRBD1. J was trimmed by 7 bases and V by 3 bases; bases with no gene match: 6. Germline V CDR1 and CDR2: LGHNA, YNFKEQ. This CDR3 is built from 14 residues. The CDR3 nucleotides are TGTGCCAGCAGCCACGACAGGGCTGTCCAGCCCCAGCATTTT. Translated: CASSHDRAVQPQHF.

The chain couples TRBV4-3 to TRBJ1-1, with D uncertain. This CDR3 spans 14 amino acids. Trimming left V 1 base short and J 3 bases short, with 9 bases between. Germline V gene data show CDR1 as LGHNA and CDR2 as YSLEER. The CDR3 loop is CASSQVVGYTEAFF. CDR3 coding DNA: TGCGCCAGCAGCCAAGTAGTGGGTTACACTGAAGCTTTCTTT.

This clonotype was counted between two and nine times. The chain joins TRBV4-2 to TRBJ2-3, with 9 bases that match TRBD1. The germline V gene has CDR1 LGHNA and CDR2 YNFKEQ. The V gene end was trimmed by 1 base and the J gene end by 3 bases; junction bases not matched to a gene: 8. The CDR3 length is 17 residues. The CDR3 DNA sequence: TGTGCCAGCAGCCAAGCCCCGACAGGGGGTGAAACAGATACGCAGTATTTT. Translation gives CASSQAPTGGETDTQYF.